These T cell receptor beta chains were read from a single sample in a study of OX40 agonist ivuxolimab in advanced cancers. TCRdb's table, derived via immunoSEQ multiplex PCR, lists solely in-frame clones and lacks some. In the table there are 63,000 or so clones, roughly 80% of which are singletons. Sample: CD4+ or CD8+ T cells sorted from blood, taken in a trial of the OX40 agonist ivuxolimab. These receptors were taken from an adult with an advanced solid tumor such as melanoma, head and neck, liver or kidney cancer. The CDR3 runs from the conserved cysteine through the conserved F or W. Each record gives: V gene, D gene, J gene, CDR3 protein. A D gene is named only where the DNA matches it firmly.

v_gene: TRBV6-1; d_gene: .; j_gene: TRBJ1-1; CDR3aa: CASRITEYQEAFF
v_gene: TRBV30; d_gene: .; j_gene: TRBJ2-7; CDR3aa: CAWGAHSSYEQYF
v_gene: TRBV2; d_gene: .; j_gene: TRBJ2-2; CDR3aa: CASMGRMNTGELFF
v_gene: TRBV11-2; d_gene: TRBD2; j_gene: TRBJ2-4; CDR3aa: CASRLAGGQRAKNIQYF
v_gene: TRBV11-2; d_gene: TRBD1; j_gene: TRBJ2-2; CDR3aa: CASSLEDRGGELFF
v_gene: TRBV6-1; d_gene: .; j_gene: TRBJ1-3; CDR3aa: CASSEAGTSGNTIYF
v_gene: TRBV4-1; d_gene: .; j_gene: TRBJ1-1; CDR3aa: CASGYRGTNTEAFF
v_gene: TRBV29-1; d_gene: .; j_gene: TRBJ1-1; CDR3aa: CSVAEGNTEAFF
v_gene: TRBV5-1; d_gene: .; j_gene: TRBJ2-7; CDR3aa: CAGSPGQDPYEQYF
v_gene: TRBV2; d_gene: .; j_gene: TRBJ2-4; CDR3aa: CASNRDLGNIQYF
v_gene: TRBV11-3; d_gene: TRBD1; j_gene: TRBJ1-1; CDR3aa: CASSLTGGTEAFF
v_gene: TRBV7-9; d_gene: TRBD2; j_gene: TRBJ2-2; CDR3aa: CASSPGLAGAHVFF
v_gene: TRBV5-1; d_gene: .; j_gene: TRBJ2-7; CDR3aa: CASSLGLGGASYEQYF
v_gene: TRBV6-1; d_gene: TRBD2; j_gene: TRBJ2-5; CDR3aa: CASSKTSRQETQYF
v_gene: TRBV28; d_gene: TRBD1; j_gene: TRBJ1-6; CDR3aa: CASSQDRGFNSPLHF
v_gene: TRBV6-1; d_gene: TRBD2; j_gene: TRBJ2-3; CDR3aa: CASSEASGGARQYF
v_gene: TRBV14; d_gene: TRBD1; j_gene: TRBJ2-7; CDR3aa: CASSQSPHRGHEQYF
v_gene: TRBV19; d_gene: TRBD1; j_gene: TRBJ1-2; CDR3aa: CASSGDRDYGYTF
v_gene: TRBV19; d_gene: TRBD1; j_gene: TRBJ2-1; CDR3aa: CASSPTLGTGSSYNEQFF
v_gene: TRBV12-5; d_gene: .; j_gene: TRBJ2-5; CDR3aa: CASGIAPETQYF
v_gene: TRBV14; d_gene: .; j_gene: TRBJ1-2; CDR3aa: CASSRDTKAYGYTF
v_gene: TRBV7-6; d_gene: .; j_gene: TRBJ2-2; CDR3aa: CASRQPGGELFF
v_gene: TRBV29-1; d_gene: TRBD2; j_gene: TRBJ2-5; CDR3aa: CSGAGGRGGETQYF
v_gene: TRBV25-1; d_gene: .; j_gene: TRBJ1-6; CDR3aa: CASSESGAGYNSPLHF
v_gene: TRBV6-5; d_gene: .; j_gene: TRBJ2-2; CDR3aa: CASRGGARNTGELFF
v_gene: TRBV4-1; d_gene: .; j_gene: TRBJ1-6; CDR3aa: CASSRRLGGDWGYNSPLHF
v_gene: TRBV7-9; d_gene: TRBD2; j_gene: TRBJ2-3; CDR3aa: CASSVGTSGGGDTQYF
v_gene: TRBV5-1; d_gene: TRBD1; j_gene: TRBJ1-4; CDR3aa: CASSFPGTGEEKLFF
v_gene: TRBV19; d_gene: TRBD1; j_gene: TRBJ2-7; CDR3aa: CASSPGGQGNYEQYF
v_gene: TRBV18; d_gene: TRBD1; j_gene: TRBJ1-6; CDR3aa: CASSPQRQGRSYNSPLHF
v_gene: TRBV9; d_gene: .; j_gene: TRBJ1-2; CDR3aa: CASSGRDGDYGYTF
v_gene: TRBV6-1; d_gene: TRBD2; j_gene: TRBJ2-7; CDR3aa: CASIGRGAYEQYF
v_gene: TRBV5-1; d_gene: .; j_gene: TRBJ2-6; CDR3aa: CASSLQPSGANVLTF
v_gene: TRBV27; d_gene: TRBD2; j_gene: TRBJ2-1; CDR3aa: CASSLFGTTTSGYNEQFF
v_gene: TRBV30; d_gene: .; j_gene: TRBJ2-7; CDR3aa: CAWKQGSYEQYF
v_gene: TRBV5-4; d_gene: .; j_gene: TRBJ1-5; CDR3aa: CASSFSPNQPQHF
v_gene: TRBV6-4; d_gene: .; j_gene: TRBJ2-3; CDR3aa: CASSDSPLSVGADTQYF
v_gene: TRBV21-1; d_gene: .; j_gene: TRBJ1-1; CDR3aa: CASRTHVAIRTEAFF
v_gene: TRBV5-1; d_gene: TRBD1; j_gene: TRBJ1-6; CDR3aa: CASSLGPGTAYNSPLHF
v_gene: TRBV19; d_gene: .; j_gene: TRBJ2-7; CDR3aa: CASSIFGSGDVGRRREQYF
v_gene: TRBV9; d_gene: .; j_gene: TRBJ1-1; CDR3aa: CASSVARLGLNTEAFF
v_gene: TRBV28; d_gene: .; j_gene: TRBJ2-7; CDR3aa: CASSPLWTATYEQYF
v_gene: TRBV6-6; d_gene: TRBD1; j_gene: TRBJ2-7; CDR3aa: CATRQGSGYEQYF
v_gene: TRBV28; d_gene: TRBD2; j_gene: TRBJ2-5; CDR3aa: CASSFVAGEQETQYF
v_gene: TRBV6-1; d_gene: TRBD2; j_gene: TRBJ2-1; CDR3aa: CASSGLAGRNEQFF
v_gene: TRBV6-5; d_gene: .; j_gene: TRBJ2-7; CDR3aa: CATTRDTGRKGEQYF